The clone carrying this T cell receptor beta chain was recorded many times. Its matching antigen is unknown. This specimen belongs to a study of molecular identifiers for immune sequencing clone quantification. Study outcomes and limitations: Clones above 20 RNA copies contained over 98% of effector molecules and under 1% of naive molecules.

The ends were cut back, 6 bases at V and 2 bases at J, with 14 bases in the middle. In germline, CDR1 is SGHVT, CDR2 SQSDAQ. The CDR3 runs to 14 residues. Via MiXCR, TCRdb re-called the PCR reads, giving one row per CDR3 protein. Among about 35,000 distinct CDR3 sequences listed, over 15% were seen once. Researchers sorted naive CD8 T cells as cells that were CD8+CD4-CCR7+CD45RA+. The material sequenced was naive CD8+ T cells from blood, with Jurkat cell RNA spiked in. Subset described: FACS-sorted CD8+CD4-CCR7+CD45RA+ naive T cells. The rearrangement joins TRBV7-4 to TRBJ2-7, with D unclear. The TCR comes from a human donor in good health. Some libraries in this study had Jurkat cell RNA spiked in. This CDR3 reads CASRQKKGPYEQYF. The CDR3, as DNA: TGTGCCAGCAGGCAAAAGAAGGGCCCCTACGAGCAGTACTTC.